These 21 T cell receptor beta chains came from one sample sequenced in a study of identical twins. Each CDR3 protein is one row after TCRdb ran MiXCR on the 5' RACE reads. Of around 250,000 distinct CDR3 sequences listed, roughly 13% were seen once; the top ten hold roughly 3.7%. This sample was shared with a second study, whose subject was yellow fever vaccine responses in identical twins.

Sequencing was done on a sample of memory (CD45RO+) T cells sorted from blood. These TCRs come from a woman younger than 30 in good health.

This clonotype was detected only a few times. The chain uses TRBV5-1 and TRBJ2-7; 9 bases match TRBD1. The V segment lost 5 bases and the J segment 6 bases; nucleotides outside the gene matches: 6. Germline CDR1 SGHRS, CDR2 YFSETQ. The CDR3 runs 13 residues. The CDR3 loop reads CASRGGQGTEQYF. The DNA of the CDR3 is TGCGCCAGCAGGGGGGGACAGGGAACCGAGCAGTACTTC. Variable domain in full (rest from reference TRBV5-1 and TRBJ2-7): KAGVTQTPRYLIKTRGQQVTLSCSPISGHRSVSWYQQTPGQGLQFLFEYFSETQRNKGNFPGRFSGRQFSNSRSEMNVSTLELGDSALYLCASRGGQGTEQYFGPGTRLTVT.

This clonotype was detected a few times. The genes are TRBV28 and TRBJ2-1, with TRBD1 matching 9 bases. CDR3 length equals 14 residues. Germline CDR1 MDHEN, CDR2 SYDVKM. V shed 8 bases, J shed 8 bases, and the junction held 10 bases outside the gene matches. CDR3 bases: TGTGCCAGCGGAGAGGGACAGGGAACCCATGAGCAGTTCTTC. This sequence encodes CASGEGQGTHEQFF.

This clonotype was seen at least ten times. The V and J genes are TRBV12-3 or TRBV12-4 and TRBJ2-2; 9 bases fit TRBD1. The trim removed 3 bases at V and 2 bases at J, leaving 4 bases unmatched. This CDR3 has 16 amino acids. In DNA, the CDR3 is TGTGCCAGCAGTTTTGGGACAGGGATTAACACCGGGGAGCTGTTTTTT. Amino acid sequence: CASSFGTGINTGELFF.

Ten or more counts support this clonotype. V is TRBV7-2 and J is TRBJ2-7; possible D gene TRBD2, 5 bases. V was clipped by 5 bases and J by 5 bases, with 16 bases between them. Germline V gives CDR1 SGHTA, CDR2 FQGNSA. The CDR3 has 14 amino acids. DNA of the CDR3: TGTGCCAGCAGCCCGGGATTGGGCCCCAACGAGCAGTACTTC. As protein: CASSPGLGPNEQYF.

This clonotype appeared a few times. The chain recombines TRBV4-3 with TRBJ2-1; 10 bases fit TRBD2. This CDR3 is 17 amino acids long. Trimming at V came to 0 bases and at J to 5 bases, leaving 7 bases not matched to a gene. The germline V gene has CDR1 LGHNA and CDR2 YSLEER. CDR3 nucleotide sequence: TGCGCCAGCAGCCAAGATCGCCGGACTAGCGGAGACAATGAGCAGTTCTTC. Translated, it gives CASSQDRRTSGDNEQFF.

There are many counts of this clonotype. V is TRBV3-1 and J is TRBJ1-1; D not resolved. Deletions cut 0 bases from V and 1 base from J, with 9 bases between. The CDR3 is made up of 15 amino acids. Germline V gives CDR1 LGHDT, CDR2 YNNKEL (reference sequence). DNA of the CDR3: TGTGCCAGCAGCCAAGAAGGGCGGGGGAACACTGAAGCTTTCTTT. This encodes CASSQEGRGNTEAFF.

This clonotype was counted many times. The chain links TRBV6-5 to TRBJ1-2; 8 bases agree with TRBD1. The CDR3 is 15 residues long. Germline loops: CDR1 MNHEY, CDR2 SVGAGI. Trimming took 2 bases from V and 8 from J; bases not matched to a gene: 10. The CDR3 loop reads CASSYRPGGAEGYTF. The CDR3 DNA follows: TGTGCCAGCAGTTACCGCCCAGGGGGCGCGGAAGGCTACACCTTC.

This clonotype was counted between two and nine times. The chain is built from TRBV30 and TRBJ2-2; TRBD1 aligns across 9 bases. The germline CDR1 and CDR2 sequences are GTSNPN and SVGIG (reference sequence). The CDR3 extends over 14 amino acids. V was pared by 3 bases and J by 3 bases, with 2 bases of the junction left unmatched. In DNA form, the CDR3 reads TGTGCCTGGAGAAGGGACAGGGACACCGGGGAGCTGTTTTTT. Protein sequence: CAWRRDRDTGELFF.

This chain connects TRBV9 to TRBJ2-7; either TRBD1 or TRBD2 may fit D (5 bases each). CDR1 and CDR2 from the germline V gene are SGDLS and YYNGEE. This CDR3 comprises 12 residues. Trimming removed 3 bases at V and 12 bases at J, with 16 bases between. CDR3 sequence (DNA): TGTGCCAGCAGCGCCGGGACGGTTGGTCCGTACTTC. It specifies CASSAGTVGPYF. Based on the CDR3 plus reference TRBV9 and TRBJ2-7, the full variable domain is DSGVTQTPKHLITATGQRVTLRCSPRSGDLSVYWYQQSLDQGLQFLIQYYNGEERAKGNILERFSAQQFPDLHSELNLSSLELGDSALYFCASSAGTVGPYFGPGTRLTVT.

The table lists this clonotype with a few counts. The chain is built from TRBV6-1 and TRBJ2-1; 8 nucleotides agree with TRBD2. Germline assignment: CDR1 MNHNS and CDR2 SASEGT. The CDR3 is 18 amino acids. With V trimmed by 8 bases and J by 0 bases, 15 bases remained unmatched. The CDR3 DNA is TGTGCCAGCCAGTCCCTGTTTATAGCGGGGAGCTCCTACAATGAGCAGTTCTTC. Protein sequence: CASQSLFIAGSSYNEQFF.

This clonotype was recorded many times. V usage is TRBV12-3 or TRBV12-4 and J usage is TRBJ2-2, with D unclear. The V gene lost 2 bases and the J gene lost 4 bases, with 8 bases spanning the gap. CDR3 length: 14 amino acids. CDR3 loop: CASSLNSGTGELFF. The DNA of the CDR3 is TGTGCCAGCAGTTTAAATTCGGGCACCGGGGAGCTGTTTTTT.

The V and J genes are TRBV7-6 and TRBJ1-5; a weak D match, TRBD1 (6 bases). Trimming took off 3 bases at V and 5 bases at J, with 14 bases between the two ends. Germline V gene data show CDR1 as SGHVS and CDR2 as FNYEAQ. The CDR3 spans 15 residues. DNA of the CDR3: TGTGCCAGCAGCTTGGGAACAGGGACCGATCAGCCCCAGCATTTT. Protein: CASSLGTGTDQPQHF. Variable domain in full (rest from reference TRBV7-6 and TRBJ1-5): GAGVSQSPRYKVTKRGQDVALRCDPISGHVSLYWYRQALGQGPEFLTYFNYEAQQDKSGLPNDRFSAERPEGSISTLTIQRTEQRDSAMYRCASSLGTGTDQPQHFGDGTRLSIL.

The J gene is TRBJ2-1, the V gene TRBV6-2 or TRBV6-3, with D perhaps matching TRBD2 (7 bases). Germline-derived CDR1 and CDR2 are MNHEY and SVGEGT. V was shortened by 8 bases and J by 7 bases, with 24 bases between the two germline ends. This CDR3 is built from 16 residues. CDR3 region: CASRLAWGGPGNEQFF. The DNA for the CDR3 is TGTGCCAGCCGACTAGCTTGGGGGGGCCCGGGGAATGAGCAGTTCTTC.

This clonotype came up many times. This chain joins TRBV5-6 and TRBJ2-1, with 9 bases fitting TRBD1. CDR3 size: 15 residues. Losses at the gene ends were 4 bases for V and 3 bases for J; bases not matched to a gene: 5. Germline loops: CDR1 SGHDT, CDR2 YYEEEE. In nucleotides, the CDR3 is TGTGCCAGCAGCAAACAGGGGGCAAACTACAATGAGCAGTTCTTC. Its translation: CASSKQGANYNEQFF.

This sequence joins TRBV5-1 and TRBJ2-2; TRBD2 aligns across 8 bases. The CDR3 has 18 amino acids. V lost 0 bases and J lost 4; bases outside the gene matches: 11. CDR1 and CDR2 from the germline V gene are SGHRS and YFSETQ. Here the CDR3 DNA reads TGCGCCAGCAGCTTGGGTATCGGGGGGGCCGCCGGCACCGGGGAGCTGTTTTTT. Amino acid sequence: CASSLGIGGAAGTGELFF.

J is TRBJ1-1 and V is TRBV6-1; 7 bases are shared with TRBD1. This CDR3 is 15 amino acids long. The V gene's germline CDR1 is MNHNS and CDR2 SASEGT. V trimming: 6 bases; J trimming: 5 bases; junction bases outside the gene matches: 12. CDR3: CASRTGRGRGTEAFF. The DNA of the CDR3 is TGTGCCAGCAGGACAGGGAGGGGTCGGGGGACTGAAGCTTTCTTT.

This clonotype was seen many times. This sequence joins TRBV20-1 and TRBJ2-5; the D is unclear. Trimming took off 6 bases at V and 5 bases at J, with 10 bases between the two ends. The CDR3 is made up of 11 amino acids. CDR1 DFQATT and CDR2 SNEGSKA come from the germline V gene (reference sequence). The DNA of the CDR3 is TGCAGTGCGCGGCCCGCGGAGACCCAGTACTTC. It codes for CSARPAETQYF.

The chain joins TRBV7-3 to TRBJ2-1; tentative D call: TRBD2 (6 bases). The germline V gene encodes CDR1 SGHTA and CDR2 FQGTGA. The V end lost 3 bases, the J end lost 3 bases, and 12 bases lay between the germline ends. The length of the CDR3 is 15 residues. CDR3 sequence reads: CASSFGAGSYNEQFF. Here the CDR3 DNA reads TGTGCCAGCAGCTTCGGGGCCGGGAGCTACAATGAGCAGTTCTTC.

The rearrangement joins TRBV12-3 or TRBV12-4 to TRBJ1-4; D not certain. The germline V and J ends were trimmed by 1 base and 3 bases, with 9 bases remaining between them. This CDR3 is 15 amino acids long. As DNA, the CDR3 is TGTGCCAGCAGTTTAGGGCCCCACTCTAATGAAAAACTGTTTTTT. Protein sequence: CASSLGPHSNEKLFF.

The CDR3 reads CASSPTTGTGELFF. DNA of the CDR3: TGTGCCAGCAGCCCTACGACAGGGACCGGGGAGCTGTTTTTT. V is TRBV7-3 and J is TRBJ2-2; the match to TRBD1 covers 7 bases. CDR3 length: 14 amino acids. Unmatched junction bases numbered 5, after V lost 5 bases and J lost 5 bases. Looked up from germline, CDR1 is SGHTA and CDR2 is FQGTGA.

This clonotype was counted between two and nine times. V and J are TRBV10-3 and TRBJ2-7, with D perhaps matching TRBD1 (6 bases). CDR1 ENHRY and CDR2 SYGVKD come from the germline V gene. V was cut by 10 bases and J by 2 bases, with 18 bases left in between. There are 14 residues in the CDR3. The CDR3 DNA sequence: TGTGCCACCTCCCCCTGGGGACAACCCTACGAGCAGTACTTC. Translation: CATSPWGQPYEQYF.